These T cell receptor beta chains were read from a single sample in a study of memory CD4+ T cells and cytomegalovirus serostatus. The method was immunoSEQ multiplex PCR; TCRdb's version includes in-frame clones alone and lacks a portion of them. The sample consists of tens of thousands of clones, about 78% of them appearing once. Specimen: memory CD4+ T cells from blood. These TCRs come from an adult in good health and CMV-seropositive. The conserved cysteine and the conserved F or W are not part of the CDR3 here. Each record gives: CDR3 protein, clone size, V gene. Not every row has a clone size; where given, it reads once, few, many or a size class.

ASLATSYEQY NA TRBV6-1
ASSFRTGSYEQY NA TRBV28
ASSLGGRAVSYNEQF NA TRBV5-4
ASSLEGWSGYT once TRBV9
ASSRGEQGAYNSPLH NA TRBV5-1
ASSPVGQYPYEQY NA TRBV18
ASSFTGELF few TRBV7-2
ASSIRERNSPLH NA TRBV19
ASSPTLERGDTQY few TRBV28
ASRNRGYTEAF NA TRBV10-3
ASSPPGQGFGYT once TRBV18
ASSSDRTYEQY NA TRBV7-9
AWRDRRFFGYT many TRBV30
ASNPVGQGDYGYT NA TRBV6-6
ASSQGRGGGQPQH NA TRBV14
ASSNQGAYGYT NA TRBV2
ASSFEPNTEAF once TRBV7-3
SADTGGKTQY NA TRBV29-1
SVEGAPSNYGYT NA TRBV29-1
ASSLAAITGGTGELF NA TRBV28
ASSSPGGGGFSYEQY NA TRBV28
ASNGPTGGVGYGYT NA TRBV6-4
TSSHGSYTGELF medium-sized TRBV1
ASSRLTSGSLEQF few TRBV14
ASSRTGGSEKLF NA TRBV7-9
ASSLASRDSYGYT NA TRBV11-1
ASSLEQGLTDTQY NA TRBV5-4
ASLNLVFQETQY NA TRBV2
ASSFGSTVATDTQY NA TRBV5-1
ASSTGLAGETQY once TRBV7-7
ASSPAGGAGYT NA TRBV18
ASSEGDRYNEQF once TRBV28
ASSERWNGGYT NA TRBV6-1
ASSGPNYGYT NA TRBV28
ASSHSGQGDCNQPQH NA TRBV14
ASSGGVSGTDEQF NA TRBV18
ASSMTGTSTDTQY NA TRBV19
ASSYLTGELF few TRBV6-5
ATSRDGTGGETQY NA TRBV15
ASSPASQGGEQY NA TRBV18
ASSMGHEQY once TRBV21-1
ASSEGASGGGTQY NA TRBV6-1
ASSMEINYGYT few TRBV19
ASSLALVGVAGNTGELF NA TRBV11-3
ASSFGPINLPTDTQY once TRBV7-9
ASSLEHGTSGTSGTQY NA TRBV7-2
ASSQLSGANVLT NA TRBV7-3
ASSFLGGEAGANVLT NA TRBV5-1
ASSQNPGQEGTDTQY NA TRBV5-4
ASSLGSGGNQPQH NA TRBV7-2
ASRTGSDTGELF NA TRBV10-2
ASSLGPRTGELF NA TRBV28
ASSSHLGAAQETQY NA TRBV28
ASSQDLSSNQPQH NA TRBV4-2